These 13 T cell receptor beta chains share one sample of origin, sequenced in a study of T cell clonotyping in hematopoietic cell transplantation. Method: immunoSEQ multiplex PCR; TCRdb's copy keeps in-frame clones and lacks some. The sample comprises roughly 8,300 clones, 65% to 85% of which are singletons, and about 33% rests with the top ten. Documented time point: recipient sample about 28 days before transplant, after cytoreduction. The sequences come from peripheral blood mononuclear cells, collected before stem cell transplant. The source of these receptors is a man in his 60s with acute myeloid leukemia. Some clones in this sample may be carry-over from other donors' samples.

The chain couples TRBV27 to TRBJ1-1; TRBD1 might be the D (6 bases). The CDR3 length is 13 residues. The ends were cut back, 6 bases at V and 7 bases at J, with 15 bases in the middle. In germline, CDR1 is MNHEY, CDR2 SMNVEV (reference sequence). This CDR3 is CASSSGQGGEAFF. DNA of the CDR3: TGTGCCAGCAGCTCGGGACAAGGAGGTGAAGCTTTCTTT.

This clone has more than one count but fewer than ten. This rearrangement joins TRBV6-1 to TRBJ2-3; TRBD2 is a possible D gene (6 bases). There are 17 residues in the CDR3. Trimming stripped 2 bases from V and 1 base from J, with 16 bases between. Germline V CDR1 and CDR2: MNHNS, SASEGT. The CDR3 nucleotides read TGTGCCAGCAGTGAAACCGTACTAGCAGTGGGCACAGATACGCAGTATTTT. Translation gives CASSETVLAVGTDTQYF.

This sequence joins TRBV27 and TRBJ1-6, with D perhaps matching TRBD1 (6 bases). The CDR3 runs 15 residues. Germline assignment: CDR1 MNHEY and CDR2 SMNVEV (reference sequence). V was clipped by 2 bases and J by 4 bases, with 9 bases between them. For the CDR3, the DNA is TGTGCCAGCAGTTTAGGGGGGCCTTATAATTCACCCCTCCACTTT. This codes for CASSLGGPYNSPLHF.

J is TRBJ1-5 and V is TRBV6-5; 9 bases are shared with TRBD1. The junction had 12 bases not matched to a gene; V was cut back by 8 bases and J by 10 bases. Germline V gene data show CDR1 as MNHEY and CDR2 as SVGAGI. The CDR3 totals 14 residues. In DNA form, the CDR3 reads TGTGCCAGCCGATCACAGGGGGCTAGTGGTCCCCAGCATTTT. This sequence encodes CASRSQGASGPQHF.

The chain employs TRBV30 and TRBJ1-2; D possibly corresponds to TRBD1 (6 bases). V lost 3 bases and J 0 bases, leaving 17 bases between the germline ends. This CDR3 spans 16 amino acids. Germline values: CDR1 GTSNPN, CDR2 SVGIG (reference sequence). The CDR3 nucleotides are TGTGCCTGGAGGGCCCCCCCGGGGGCTTCTAACTATGGCTACACCTTC. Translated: CAWRAPPGASNYGYTF.

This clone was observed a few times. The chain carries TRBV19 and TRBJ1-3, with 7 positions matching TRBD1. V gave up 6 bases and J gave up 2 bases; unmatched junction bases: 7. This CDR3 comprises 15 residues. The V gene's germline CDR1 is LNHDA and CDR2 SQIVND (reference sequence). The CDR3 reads CASRVSGTAGNTIYF. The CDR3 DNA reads TGTGCCAGTAGGGTCTCCGGGACAGCTGGAAACACCATATATTTT. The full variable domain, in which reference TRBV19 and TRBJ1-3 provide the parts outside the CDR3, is DGGITQSPKYLFRKEGQNVTLSCEQNLNHDAMYWYRQDPGQGLRLIYYSQIVNDFQKGDIAEGYSVSREKKESFPLTVTSAQKNPTAFYLCASRVSGTAGNTIYFGEGSWLTVV.

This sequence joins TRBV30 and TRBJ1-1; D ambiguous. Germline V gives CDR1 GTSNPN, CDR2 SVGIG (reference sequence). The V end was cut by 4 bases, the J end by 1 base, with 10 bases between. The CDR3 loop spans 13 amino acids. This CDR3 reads CAWTRTGNTEAFF. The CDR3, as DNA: TGTGCCTGGACCCGGACCGGGAACACTGAAGCTTTCTTT.

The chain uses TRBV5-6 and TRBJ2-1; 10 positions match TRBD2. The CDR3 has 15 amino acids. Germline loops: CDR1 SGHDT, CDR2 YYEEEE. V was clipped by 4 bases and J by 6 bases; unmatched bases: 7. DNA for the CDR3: TGTGCCAGCAGCCCGGGACTAGCGAGTGTCAATGAGCAGTTCTTC. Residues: CASSPGLASVNEQFF.

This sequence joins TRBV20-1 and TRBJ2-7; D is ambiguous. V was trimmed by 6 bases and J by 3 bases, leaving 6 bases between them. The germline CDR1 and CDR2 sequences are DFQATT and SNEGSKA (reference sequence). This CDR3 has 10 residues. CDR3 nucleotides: TGCAGTGCCCTAAACTACGAGCAGTACTTC. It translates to CSALNYEQYF.

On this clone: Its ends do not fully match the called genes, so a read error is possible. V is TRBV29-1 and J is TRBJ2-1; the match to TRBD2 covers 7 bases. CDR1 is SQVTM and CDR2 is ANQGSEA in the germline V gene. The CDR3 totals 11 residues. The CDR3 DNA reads TGTGGGGGGGGAACCTACAATGAGCAGTTCTTC. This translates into CGGGTYNEQFF.

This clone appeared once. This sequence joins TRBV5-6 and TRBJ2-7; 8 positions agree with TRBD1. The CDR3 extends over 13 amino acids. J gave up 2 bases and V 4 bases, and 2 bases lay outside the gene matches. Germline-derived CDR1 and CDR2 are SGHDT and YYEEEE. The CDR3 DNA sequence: TGTGCCAGCAGCCCCAGGGGGCCCTACGAGCAGTACTTC. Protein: CASSPRGPYEQYF.

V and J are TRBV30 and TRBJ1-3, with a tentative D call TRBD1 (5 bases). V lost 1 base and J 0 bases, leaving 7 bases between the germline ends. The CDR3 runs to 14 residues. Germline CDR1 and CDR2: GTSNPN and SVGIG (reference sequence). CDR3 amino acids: CAWSDTGSGNTIYF. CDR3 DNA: TGTGCCTGGAGTGATACAGGCTCTGGAAACACCATATATTTT.

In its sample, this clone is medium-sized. The CDR3 DNA is TGTGCCTGGAGTCAACAGACTGCTTTCTTT. Protein sequence: CAWSQQTAFF. The chain combines TRBV30 with TRBJ1-1; D not resolved. The V gene's germline CDR1 is GTSNPN and CDR2 SVGIG (reference sequence). The CDR3 totals 10 residues. Between the trimmed V and J ends, which lost 2 bases and 11 bases, there was a span of 9 bases.